Presented here are 12 T cell receptor beta chains from one specimen sequenced in a study of CD8 T cells in Susac syndrome. The RNA, 0.5 to 1 ug, was put through reverse transcription using random hexamers. Each CDR3 protein is one row after TCRdb ran MiXCR on the immunoSEQ multiplex PCR reads. Of about 300,000 distinct CDR3 sequences listed, around nine tenths were seen once; the top ten hold around 0.18%. The material sequenced was CD8+ T cells from PBMCs. The receptor set was obtained from a human donor with multiple sclerosis.

The chain employs TRBV7-2 and TRBJ2-3; 8 positions agree with TRBD2. CDR1 is SGHTA and CDR2 is FQGNSA in the germline V gene. The junction had 9 bases not matched to a gene; V was cut back by 3 bases and J by 10 bases. The CDR3 sequence is 14 residues long. CDR3 in DNA: TGTGCCAGCAGCTTGGGACTAGTAGAGTTTTCGCAGTATTTT. This sequence encodes CASSLGLVEFSQYF.

The CDR3 sequence is CASSTTGFLRETQYF. CDR3 in DNA: TGTGCCAGCAGTACCACGGGGTTCCTACGGGAGACCCAGTACTTC. J is TRBJ2-5 and V is TRBV28; maybe TRBD2 (5 bases). Between the trimmed V and J ends, which lost 5 bases and 5 bases, there was a span of 18 bases. Germline V gene data show CDR1 as MDHEN and CDR2 as SYDVKM. CDR3 length: 15 amino acids.

The rearrangement uses TRBV29-1 and TRBJ2-5, with D perhaps TRBD2 (7 bases). Germline V gives CDR1 SQVTM, CDR2 ANQGSEA. Trimming removed 7 bases at V and 3 bases at J, with 15 bases between. This CDR3 contains 13 residues. CDR3: CSGQQGGKETQYF. The DNA of the CDR3 is TGCAGCGGACAACAGGGAGGGAAAGAGACCCAGTACTTC.

This clonotype was seen once. The chain links TRBV7-9 to TRBJ2-3; 9 bases agree with TRBD2. Trimming at V came to 3 bases and at J to 2 bases, leaving 6 bases not matched to a gene. The CDR3 loop spans 16 amino acids. Germline V gives CDR1 SEHNR, CDR2 FQNEAQ (reference sequence). Here the CDR3 reads CASSFSLAGVTDTQYF. The CDR3 DNA reads as TGTGCCAGCAGCTTTAGTTTAGCGGGAGTCACAGATACGCAGTATTTT. Using reference TRBV7-9 and TRBJ2-3 for the parts outside the CDR3, the full variable domain is DTGVSQNPRHKITKRGQNVTFRCDPISEHNRLYWYRQTLGQGPEFLTYFQNEAQLEKSRLLSDRFSAERPKGSFSTLEIQRTEQGDSAMYLCASSFSLAGVTDTQYFGPGTRLTVL.

The V gene is TRBV6-7, the J gene TRBJ2-5; maybe TRBD2 (6 bases). TRBV6-7 is marked as an open reading frame, function uncertain. This CDR3 contains 13 residues. V was cut by 7 bases and J by 5 bases, with 14 bases left in between. The CDR3: CASNDSGWETQYF. CDR3 nucleotides: TGTGCCAGCAATGACAGCGGGTGGGAGACCCAGTACTTC.

The chain uses TRBV2 and TRBJ1-1; no firm D call. V was cut by 8 bases and J by 1 base, with 11 bases left in between. The CDR3 consists of 13 residues. The germline V gene has CDR1 SNHLY and CDR2 FYNNEI. CDR3 sequence reads: CASLGMTNTEAFF. CDR3 nucleotide sequence: TGTGCCAGCCTTGGGATGACGAACACTGAAGCTTTCTTT. The full variable domain, its missing parts supplied by reference TRBV2 and TRBJ1-1, is EPEVTQTPSHQVTQMGQEVILRCVPISNHLYFYWYRQILGQKVEFLVSFYNNEISEKSEIFDDQFSVERPDGSNFTLKIRSTKLEDSAMYFCASLGMTNTEAFFGQGTRLTVV.

The chain has TRBV20-1 and TRBJ2-3; 8 nucleotides agree with TRBD2. The CDR3 spans 15 residues. The germline gives CDR1 DFQATT, CDR2 SNEGSKA (reference sequence). J gave up 7 bases and V 6 bases, and 15 bases lay outside the gene matches. CDR3 DNA sequence: TGCAGTGCAGATCCCTCTAGCGGGCCCACGTATACGCAGTATTTT. Translating gives CSADPSSGPTYTQYF.

The chain recombines TRBV7-2 with TRBJ1-5; TRBD1 matches 11 bases. V shed 3 bases and J 5 bases; nucleotides not matched to a gene: 12. CDR3 length: 18 amino acids. Germline CDR1 reads SGHTA; CDR2 reads FQGNSA. CDR3 loop: CASSLDRTGGMRHQPQHF. CDR3 bases: TGTGCCAGCAGCTTGGACAGGACAGGGGGCATGCGGCATCAGCCCCAGCATTTT. The full variable domain, rest sourced from reference TRBV7-2 and TRBJ1-5, is GAGVSQSPSNKVTEKGKDVELRCDPISGHTALYWYRQSLGQGLEFLIYFQGNSAPDKSGLPSDRFSAERTGGSVSTLTIQRTQQEDSAVYLCASSLDRTGGMRHQPQHFGDGTRLSIL.

J is TRBJ2-1 and V is TRBV28; 8 bases align to TRBD1. V was clipped by 5 bases and J by 5 bases; unmatched bases: 14. This CDR3 comprises 17 residues. Per germline, CDR1 MDHEN and CDR2 SYDVKM. The CDR3 is CASSTPLTGAGHNEQFF. In nucleotides, the CDR3 is TGTGCCAGCAGTACGCCTCTGACAGGGGCAGGACACAATGAGCAGTTCTTC. The variable domain in full, with the rest retrieved from reference TRBV28 and TRBJ2-1, is DVKVTQSSRYLVKRTGEKVFLECVQDMDHENMFWYRQDPGLGLRLIYFSYDVKMKEKGDIPEGYSVSREKKERFSLILESASTNQTSMYLCASSTPLTGAGHNEQFFGPGTRLTVL.

The rearrangement links TRBV9 to TRBJ2-5; D gene unclear. CDR3 length equals 17 residues. Germline V lookup: CDR1 SGDLS, CDR2 YYNGEE. Trimming pared 0 bases from V and 1 base from J, leaving 16 bases between. The CDR3 DNA reads TGTGCCAGCAGCGTAGGCTCCCTAGGGATGGCCCAAGAGACCCAGTACTTC. Protein sequence: CASSVGSLGMAQETQYF.

V is TRBV29-1 and J is TRBJ2-2; D remains ambiguous. The CDR3 is 13 residues long. V was pared by 3 bases and J by 3 bases, with 8 bases between. Germline CDR1 SQVTM, CDR2 ANQGSEA. This CDR3 is CSVDPGYTGELFF. The DNA for the CDR3 is TGCAGCGTTGATCCCGGGTACACCGGGGAGCTGTTTTTT.

V and J are TRBV12-3 or TRBV12-4 and TRBJ1-1; possible D gene TRBD1, 5 bases. This CDR3 comprises 14 residues. V was cut by 5 bases and J by 0 bases, with 10 bases left in between. CDR3 sequence reads: CASSTDTMNTEAFF. Here the CDR3 DNA reads TGTGCCAGCAGTACGGACACCATGAACACTGAAGCTTTCTTT.